This T cell receptor (beta chain) derives from a study of blood T cells in healthy people across ages. The germline CDR1 and CDR2 sequences are SGHTA and FQGNSA. Trimming took 4 bases from V and 7 from J; bases not matched to a gene: 8. The CDR3 has 16 residues. PCR was performed a second time for 7 to 11 cycles using a sample-barcoded 5' primer and a J-beta primer mix. TCRdb itself ran the 5' RACE reads through MiXCR, one entry per CDR3 protein. The sample lists approximately 2,000,000 distinct CDR3 sequences, roughly two fifths occurring once. V and J are TRBV7-2 and TRBJ2-1, with 12 bases lining up with TRBD2. The sample consisted of blood. The sequence was obtained from a human donor in good health. The CDR3 spells CASSWTTSGGINEQFF. In DNA, the CDR3 is TGTGCCAGCAGCTGGACAACTAGCGGGGGGATTAATGAGCAGTTCTTC. The complete variable domain, with remaining parts taken from reference TRBV7-2 and TRBJ2-1, reads GAGVSQSPSNKVTEKGKDVELRCDPISGHTALYWYRQSLGQGLEFLIYFQGNSAPDKSGLPSDRFSAERTGGSVSTLTIQRTQQEDSAVYLCASSWTTSGGINEQFFGPGTRLTVL.